These 18 T cell receptor beta chains originate from one sample sequenced in a study of T cell repertoires in cytomegalovirus infection. TCRdb analysed the reads with MiXCR anew, one entry per CDR3 protein. The sample consists of about 490,000 distinct CDR3 sequences, approximately 10% of them appearing once. Sample: PBMCs. The receptors shown here come from a human donor in good health (CMV status not recorded). Some clones in this sample may be carry-over from other donors' samples.

The table lists this clonotype with a few counts. The rearrangement uses TRBV2 and TRBJ2-2; 8 nucleotides match TRBD1. The CDR3 totals 16 residues. CDR1 is SNHLY and CDR2 is FYNNEI in the germline V gene. The J segment lost 5 bases and the V segment lost 5 bases, leaving 10 bases of the junction unmatched. CDR3 loop: CASSLRQGRRTGELFF. The CDR3 DNA sequence: TGTGCCAGCAGTCTTCGACAGGGGAGGCGGACCGGGGAGCTGTTTTTT. The full variable domain, with the rest looked up from reference TRBV2 and TRBJ2-2, is EPEVTQTPSHQVTQMGQEVILRCVPISNHLYFYWYRQILGQKVEFLVSFYNNEISEKSEIFDDQFSVERPDGSNFTLKIRSTKLEDSAMYFCASSLRQGRRTGELFFGEGSRLTVL.

This clonotype was recorded at least ten times. The chain links TRBV4-2 to TRBJ2-5, with 13 bases identical to TRBD2. Germline V gene lookup returns CDR1 LGHNA and CDR2 YNFKEQ. The V and J ends lost 0 bases and 2 bases, in that order; junction bases with no gene match: 3. The CDR3 covers 17 residues. CDR3 loop: CASSQDGLAGEQETQYF. For the CDR3, the DNA is TGTGCCAGCAGCCAAGACGGACTAGCGGGGGAGCAAGAGACCCAGTACTTC.

This clonotype was observed many times. The chain employs TRBV15 and TRBJ1-2; possibly TRBD1 for D (5 bases). The V end was cut by 2 bases, the J end by 4 bases, with 11 bases between. Germline lookup yields CDR1 LNHNV and CDR2 YYDKDF (reference sequence). CDR3 length equals 14 residues. Here the CDR3 reads CATSRSRDLYGYTF. CDR3 nucleotides: TGTGCCACCAGCAGATCGAGGGACCTCTATGGCTACACCTTC.

This chain connects TRBV6-5 to TRBJ2-1; perhaps TRBD1 as D (6 bases). CDR1 and CDR2 (germline): MNHEY, SVGAGI. V gave up 2 bases and J gave up 7 bases, with 12 bases separating them. CDR3 length equals 14 residues. Written as DNA, the CDR3 is TGTGCCAGCAGTTACACTGGGGGCTGGAATGAGCAGTTCTTC. Residues: CASSYTGGWNEQFF.

The V and J genes are TRBV5-4 and TRBJ2-3; TRBD2 agrees at 14 bases. CDR3 length: 17 residues. In germline, CDR1 is SGHNT, CDR2 YYREEE (reference sequence). Germline trimming cut 4 bases from V and 5 bases from J; bases unmatched to any gene: 9. The CDR3 nucleotides are TGTGCCAGCAGCCCCGGACTAGCGGGAGGAGGCGTAGATACGCAGTATTTT. It yields the protein CASSPGLAGGGVDTQYF.

The chain carries TRBV30 and TRBJ2-3; no clear D. Trimming took off 1 base at V and 8 bases at J, with 7 bases between the two ends. The germline gives CDR1 GTSNPN, CDR2 SVGIG (reference sequence). The CDR3 totals 11 residues. In DNA, the CDR3 is TGTGCCTGGAGTGAGGAGCCTACGCAGTATTTT. Encoded protein: CAWSEEPTQYF. The variable domain in full, with the rest retrieved from reference TRBV30 and TRBJ2-3, is SQTIHQWPATLVQPVGSPLSLECTVEGTSNPNLYWYRQAAGRGLQLLFYSVGIGQISSEVPQNLSASRPQDRQFILSSKKLLLSDSGFYLCAWSEEPTQYFGPGTRLTVL.

This clonotype was picked up many times. CDR3 amino acids: CASSPLPKTDTQYF. The DNA for the CDR3 is TGTGCCAGCAGCCCTCTTCCTAAAACAGATACGCAGTATTTT. The chain employs TRBV7-2 and TRBJ2-3; D unclear. The germline CDR1 and CDR2 sequences are SGHTA and FQGNSA. Between the trimmed V and J ends, which lost 5 bases and 3 bases, there was a span of 12 bases. The CDR3 contains 14 residues.

In regard to this clonotype: A much bigger clone sits one base away, suggesting this may be a read error. The rearrangement uses TRBV11-1 and TRBJ2-2, with D possibly matching TRBD2 (5 bases). The CDR3 spans 15 residues. Per the germline V gene, CDR1 is SGHAT and CDR2 is FQDESV (reference sequence). The CDR3 nucleotides are TGTGCCAGCAGCTTGAGTCCGATTAACACCGGGGAGCTGTATTTT. Protein product: CASSLSPINTGELYF.

This clonotype was counted at least ten times. The chain carries TRBV14 and TRBJ2-1; 7 bases are shared with TRBD2. The CDR3 length is 16 residues. The V and J ends lost 0 bases and 2 bases, in that order; junction bases with no gene match: 4. Per the germline V gene, CDR1 is SGHDN and CDR2 is FVKESK. The CDR3 DNA sequence: TGTGCCAGCAGCCAAGATATACTAGCGCCCTACAATGAGCAGTTCTTC. This codes for CASSQDILAPYNEQFF.

This clonotype showed up many times. As DNA, the CDR3 is TGCGCCAGCAGCTTGTCTTGGGGGGCGCAGGAGACCCAGTACTTC. This sequence encodes CASSLSWGAQETQYF. The rearrangement uses TRBV5-1 and TRBJ2-5; D may match TRBD1 or TRBD2 (6 bases each). V was shortened by 1 base and J by 5 bases, with 15 bases between the two germline ends. Germline CDR1 is SGHRS and CDR2 is YFSETQ. The CDR3 runs to 15 residues.

For this clonotype: One base away lies a much larger clone, so this may be a sequencing read error. V usage is TRBV29-1 and J usage is TRBJ2-3; 7 bases fit TRBD2. Germline CDR1 is SQVTM and CDR2 is ANQGSEA. This CDR3 comprises 15 residues. V trimming: 8 bases; J trimming: 2 bases; junction bases outside the gene matches: 13. The CDR3 region has the DNA TGCAGCCTGATGGGGGGAGGGAGCTTCACAGATACGCAGTATTTT. Protein product: CSLMGGGSFTDTQYF.

The J gene is TRBJ2-2, the V gene TRBV30, with D tentatively TRBD1 (7 bases). Germline lookup yields CDR1 GTSNPN and CDR2 SVGIG (reference sequence). The CDR3 sequence is 17 residues long. Trimming removed 1 base from V and 5 bases from J, with 20 bases in between. In DNA, the CDR3 is TGTGCCTGGAGTGGCCTGCGGAGGGGGCGATGGACCGGGGAGCTGTTTTTT. Its protein is CAWSGLRRGRWTGELFF.

The gene calls are TRBV6-2 or TRBV6-3 and TRBJ2-7; no definite D call. Germline V CDR1 and CDR2: MNHEY, SVGEGT. The CDR3 spans 10 residues. V lost 6 bases to trimming and J lost 5 bases, with 5 bases between them. The CDR3: CASRMHEQYF. The CDR3 nucleotides read TGTGCCAGCAGGATGCACGAGCAGTACTTC.

Ten or more counts support this clonotype. The chain has TRBV6-1 and TRBJ2-3; D is tentatively TRBD1 or TRBD2 (5 bases each). In germline, CDR1 is MNHNS, CDR2 SASEGT. CDR3 length: 13 residues. V lost 3 bases, J lost 7 bases, and 11 bases lay in between. The CDR3 bases are TGTGCCAGCAGTGAGATATGGGGGAATACGCAGTATTTT. It encodes CASSEIWGNTQYF.

Ten or more counts support this clonotype. An end of the junction differs from the germline gene, which may be a read error. The V gene is TRBV7-9, the J gene TRBJ1-1, with D possibly being TRBD1 (5 bases). From germline, CDR1 is SEHNR and CDR2 FQNEAQ (reference sequence). The CDR3 spans 16 residues. The CDR3 sequence: CATSGGVKAPYTEAFF. For the CDR3, the DNA is TGTGCCACCAGCGGGGGGGTTAAGGCCCCTTACACTGAAGCTTTCTTT.

The table lists this clonotype with many counts. The chain combines TRBV7-8 with TRBJ2-1; no definite D call. V lost 2 bases to trimming and J lost 0 bases, with 14 bases between them. CDR1 is SGHVS and CDR2 is FQNEAQ in the germline V gene. The length of the CDR3 is 17 residues. CDR3 loop: CASSLMRSPLSYNEQFF. CDR3 DNA sequence: TGTGCCAGCAGCTTAATGCGGAGTCCTCTCTCCTACAATGAGCAGTTCTTC.

The J gene is TRBJ1-2, the V gene TRBV3-1; weak D call: TRBD1 (5 bases). Germline-derived CDR1 and CDR2 are LGHDT and YNNKEL (reference sequence). There are 16 residues in the CDR3. Between the trimmed V and J ends, which lost 1 base and 5 bases, there was a span of 17 bases. The CDR3 DNA reads as TGTGCCAGCAGCCAAGGGGTGAGGGGCGAAGGTTATGGCTACACCTTC. This translates into CASSQGVRGEGYGYTF.

This clonotype appeared many times. Sequence at one end of the junction differs from germline and may be a read error. The CDR3 region is CASSLGRAGVETNIF. CDR3 in DNA: TGTGCCAGCAGCTTAGGTAGAGCGGGAGTTGAGACGAATATCTTC. This chain links TRBV11-2 with TRBJ2-7, with TRBD2 matching over 8 bases. CDR1 SGHAT and CDR2 FQNNGV come from the germline V gene. There are 15 residues in the CDR3.